This TCR beta chain was sequenced in a study of CD8+CD57+ T cells in acquired aplastic anemia. Study-level information: Average DNA yield from sorted CD4+ and CD8+ cells was approximately 3 ug. Healthy donor sequencing depth: some 10 million CD4+, roughly 11 million CD8+ reads.

This clonotype was seen once. The target antigen is unknown. CDR3 size: 15 residues. Germline-derived CDR1 and CDR2 are MNHNS and SASEGT. The V and J ends lost 6 bases and 5 bases, in that order; junction bases with no gene match: 5. Profiles of TCR beta VDJ and CDR3 were generated from a genomic DNA template. TCRdb re-analysed the reads in MiXCR, keeping a single row per CDR3 protein. The table shows 90,000 to 120,000 distinct CDR3 sequences, with around 53% occurring only once. Study-level results: Approximately 27 CD8+ CDR3 sequences occurred in both the patients and the controls.

This sequence joins TRBV6-1 and TRBJ1-6, with 9 bases lining up with TRBD1. Sequenced input: sorted CD4+, CD8+, or CD8+CD57+ T cells (not recorded which) from PBMCs. The sequence was collected from a human donor in good health, serving as a control. The CDR3 sequence is CASRSGQGNNSPLHF. CDR3 bases: TGTGCCAGCAGATCGGGACAGGGTAATAATTCACCCCTCCACTTT.